This TCR beta chain was sequenced in a study of post-analysis software for immune sequencing data. The study, taken as a whole, reports: A handful of TRBV segments, including TRBV5-6, TRBV5-1 and TRBV20-1, were more frequent in patients than controls.

The germline gives CDR1 MDHEN, CDR2 SYDVKM. CDR3 size: 15 residues. The V gene end was trimmed by 6 bases and the J gene end by 7 bases; junction bases not matched to a gene: 8. In the case of this clonotype: Its matching antigen is unknown.

Unique molecular identifiers were present in the TCR beta cDNA libraries. Each CDR3 protein gets one entry after TCRdb re-called the PCR reads with MiXCR. The table has roughly 600,000 distinct CDR3 sequences, about 40% seen once. Source material: blood. The TCR comes from a girl aged 5-17 years with multiple sclerosis. The rearrangement links TRBV28 to TRBJ1-4, with 10 bases matching TRBD1. The CDR3 region is CASSRVTGGVEKLFF. The CDR3 DNA is TGTGCCAGCAGCCGCGTGACAGGGGGCGTTGAAAAACTGTTTTTT.